Listed here are 2 T cell receptor beta chains from one sample, sequenced in a study of early stage breast cancer tumors. Profiling relied on immunoSEQ multiplex PCR, and the TCRdb table lists in-frame clones only, not all of them. This table has under 45,000 clones, around 72% appearing once. Input material: blood. Source of these receptors: a person between 50 and 60 years old with breast cancer.

This clone was counted ten times or more. V is TRBV10-1 and J is TRBJ2-7; D is perhaps TRBD1 (6 bases). Trimming pared 11 bases from V and 7 bases from J, leaving 15 bases between. This CDR3 region has 11 residues. Germline V gene data show CDR1 as WNHNN and CDR2 as SYGVQD (reference sequence). CDR3 nucleotide sequence: TGCGCCGCCGAGGGGGAAATAGAGCAGTACGTC. Amino acid sequence: CAAEGEIEQYV.

V usage is TRBV5-1 and J usage is TRBJ1-1; tentative D call: TRBD1 (5 bases). CDR3 length: 15 amino acids. Germline V gives CDR1 SGHRS, CDR2 YFSETQ. The V end was cut by 2 bases, the J end by 5 bases, with 16 bases between. CDR3 residues: CASSLTGWGETEAFF. CDR3 coding DNA: TGCGCCAGCAGCTTAACGGGGTGGGGGGAAACTGAAGCTTTCTTT.